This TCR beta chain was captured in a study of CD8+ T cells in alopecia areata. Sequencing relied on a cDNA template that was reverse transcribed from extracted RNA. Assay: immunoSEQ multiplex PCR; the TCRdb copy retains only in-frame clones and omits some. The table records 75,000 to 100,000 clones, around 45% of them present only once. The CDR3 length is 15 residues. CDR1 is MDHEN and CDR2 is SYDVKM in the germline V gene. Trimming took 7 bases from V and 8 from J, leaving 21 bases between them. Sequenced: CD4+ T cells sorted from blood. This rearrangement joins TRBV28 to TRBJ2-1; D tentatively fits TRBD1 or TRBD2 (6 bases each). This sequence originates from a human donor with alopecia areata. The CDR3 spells CASTPIGGPGDEQFF. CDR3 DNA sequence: TGTGCCAGCACCCCGATTGGGGGCCCGGGGGATGAGCAGTTCTTC. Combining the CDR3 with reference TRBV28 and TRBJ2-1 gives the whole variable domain DVKVTQSSRYLVKRTGEKVFLECVQDMDHENMFWYRQDPGLGLRLIYFSYDVKMKEKGDIPEGYSVSREKKERFSLILESASTNQTSMYLCASTPIGGPGDEQFFGPGTRLTVL.